This is a list of T cell receptor beta chains from one sample in a study of early T cells in non-severe SARS-CoV-2 infection. Each CDR3 protein is one row after TCRdb ran MiXCR on the 5' RACE reads. The data show more than 85,000 distinct CDR3 sequences, with 10% to 15% seen just once and approximately 4% held by the top ten. Sequenced material: whole blood, taken at baseline. Receptors were obtained from an adult who was a healthcare worker with PCR-confirmed SARS-CoV-2 infection or an uninfected control (not recorded which). Both conserved end residues are part of each CDR3. Only part of the rows carry a size: once, few, many, or a class if the clone is expanded.

TRBJ2-3 | - | TRBV15 | CATSRQGSLTDTQYF
TRBJ1-6 | - | TRBV20-1 | CSARDSRTASYNSPLHF
TRBJ2-1 | - | TRBV7-8 | CASSLGPSGYNEQFF
TRBJ2-5 | few | TRBV4-2 | CASSQGGDETQYF
TRBJ1-4 | few | TRBV4-2 | CASSQETGPLRGEKLFF
TRBJ2-3 | - | TRBV29-1 | CSVETQLSGSTDTQYF
TRBJ2-3 | - | TRBV12-3/TRBV12-4 | CASSFRAGASTDTQYF
TRBJ2-3 | - | TRBV7-9 | CASSSVGLVSPPQYF
TRBJ2-3 | - | TRBV6-2/TRBV6-3 | CASRSLGRTQYF
TRBJ2-1 | few | TRBV5-1 | CASSLAPPASANEQFF
TRBJ2-7 | many | TRBV20-1 | CSARGRLAAAAAYEQYF
TRBJ2-2 | - | TRBV11-2 | CASKPSGELFF
TRBJ1-4 | few | TRBV12-3/TRBV12-4 | CASSLPDSRAKLFF
TRBJ2-1 | - | TRBV6-2/TRBV6-3 | CAGGPWNEQFF
TRBJ2-7 | few | TRBV12-3/TRBV12-4 | CASGRTDYEQYF
TRBJ2-4 | few | TRBV10-3 | CAISESKGQGAKNIQYF
TRBJ1-5 | - | TRBV30 | CAWSGQANQPQHF
TRBJ2-2 | few | TRBV27 | CASSLSQGSVTGELFF
TRBJ1-6 | - | TRBV5-1 | CASSVWGQDSPLHF
TRBJ1-5 | - | TRBV4-1 | CASSQGDRGDQPQHF
TRBJ2-5 | few | TRBV7-8 | CASSGMTGGSVETQYF
TRBJ2-7 | - | TRBV7-2 | CASSLVGSSYEQYF
TRBJ1-2 | few | TRBV7-3 | CASSLPDLRGYTF
TRBJ2-1 | few | TRBV29-1 | CSVEGPSSYNEQFF
TRBJ1-1 | - | TRBV2 | CASGRGTMNTEAFF
TRBJ2-7 | - | TRBV20-1 | CSATGTKTYEQYF
TRBJ2-7 | few | TRBV28 | CASSSPRRQRLEQYF
TRBJ1-6 | many | TRBV12-3/TRBV12-4 | CASSLEGRSPLHF
TRBJ2-4 | - | TRBV23-1 | CASSPRGWAKNIQYF
TRBJ1-5 | few | TRBV27 | CASRPLDSNQPQHF
TRBJ2-1 | - | TRBV5-1 | CASSLPGTSGSGNEQFF
TRBJ1-1 | - | TRBV27 | CASSLIGPRKAFF
TRBJ1-4 | few | TRBV7-2 | CASSLMPGAGVGEKLFF
TRBJ2-3 | - | TRBV15 | CATSRAGGTDTQYF
TRBJ1-6 | many | TRBV19 | CASSMETNSPLHF
TRBJ1-5 | many | TRBV3-1 | CASSQDRGGNQPQHF
TRBJ2-3 | many | TRBV5-5 | CASRSRILAGGPGNTDTQYF
TRBJ1-1 | few | TRBV20-1 | CSANYRGSEAFF
TRBJ1-2 | - | TRBV5-6 | CASSSQIWTGGYGYTF
TRBJ1-4 | - | TRBV11-2 | CASSPLMSGIDEKLFF
TRBJ2-7 | many | TRBV29-1 | CSVSGTATYEQYF
TRBJ2-5 | - | TRBV20-1 | CSALNRLAGVQETQYF
TRBJ2-1 | - | TRBV20-1 | CGSSGEHNEQFF
TRBJ2-2 | few | TRBV5-3 | CARRNRASFLFAGELFF
TRBJ1-1 | - | TRBV12-3/TRBV12-4 | CASSLAGLTEAFF